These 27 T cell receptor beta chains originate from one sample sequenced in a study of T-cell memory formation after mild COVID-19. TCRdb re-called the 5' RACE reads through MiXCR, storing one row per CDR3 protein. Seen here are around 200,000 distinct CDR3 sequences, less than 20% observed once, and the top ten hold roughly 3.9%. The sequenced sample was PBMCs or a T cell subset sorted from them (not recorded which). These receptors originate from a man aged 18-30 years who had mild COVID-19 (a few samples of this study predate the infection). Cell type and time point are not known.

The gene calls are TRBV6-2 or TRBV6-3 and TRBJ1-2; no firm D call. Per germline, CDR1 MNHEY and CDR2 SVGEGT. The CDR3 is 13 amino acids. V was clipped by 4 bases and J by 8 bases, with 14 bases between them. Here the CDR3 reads CASSFVNGRGYTF. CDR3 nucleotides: TGTGCCAGCAGTTTCGTCAATGGGAGAGGCTACACCTTC.

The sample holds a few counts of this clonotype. The CDR3 loop is CASSLEWASYEQYF. As DNA, the CDR3 is TGCGCCAGCAGCTTGGAATGGGCCTCCTACGAGCAGTACTTC. The V call is TRBV5-1, the J call TRBJ2-7; no clear D gene. Looked up from germline, CDR1 is SGHRS and CDR2 is YFSETQ. Trimming shortened V by 0 bases and J by 0 bases, and 7 bases separated the two germline ends. The CDR3 is made up of 14 amino acids.

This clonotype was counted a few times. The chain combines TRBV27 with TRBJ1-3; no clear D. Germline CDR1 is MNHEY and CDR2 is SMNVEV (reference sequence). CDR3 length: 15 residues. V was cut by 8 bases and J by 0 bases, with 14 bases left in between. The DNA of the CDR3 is TGTGCCAGCCCCCCCGGCCGCGACTCTGGAAACACCATATATTTT. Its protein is CASPPGRDSGNTIYF.

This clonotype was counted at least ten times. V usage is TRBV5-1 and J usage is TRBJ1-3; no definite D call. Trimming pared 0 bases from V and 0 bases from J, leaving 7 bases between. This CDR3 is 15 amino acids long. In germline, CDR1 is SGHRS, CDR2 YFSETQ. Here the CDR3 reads CASSLEQSSGNTIYF. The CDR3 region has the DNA TGCGCCAGCAGCTTGGAACAGAGCTCTGGAAACACCATATATTTT.

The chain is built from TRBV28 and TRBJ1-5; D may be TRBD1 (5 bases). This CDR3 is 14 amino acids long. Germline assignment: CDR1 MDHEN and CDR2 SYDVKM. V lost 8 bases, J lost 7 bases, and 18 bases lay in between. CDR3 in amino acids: CASQGAQIPQPQHF. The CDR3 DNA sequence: TGTGCCAGCCAAGGGGCCCAGATCCCCCAGCCCCAGCATTTT.

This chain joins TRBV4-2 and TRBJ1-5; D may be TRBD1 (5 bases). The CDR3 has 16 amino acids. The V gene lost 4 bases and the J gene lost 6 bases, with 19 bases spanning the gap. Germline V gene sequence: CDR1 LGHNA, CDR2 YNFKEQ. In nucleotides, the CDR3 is TGTGCCAGCAGCCTTGGGATGGAGCAGGGCGTTCAGCCCCAGCATTTT. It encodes CASSLGMEQGVQPQHF.

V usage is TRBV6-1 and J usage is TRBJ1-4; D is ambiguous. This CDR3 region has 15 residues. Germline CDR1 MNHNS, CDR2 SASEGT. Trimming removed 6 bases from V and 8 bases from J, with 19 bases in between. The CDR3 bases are TGTGCCAGCAGACTCCCGGCCTATACGGGAGAAAAACTGTTTTTT. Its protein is CASRLPAYTGEKLFF.

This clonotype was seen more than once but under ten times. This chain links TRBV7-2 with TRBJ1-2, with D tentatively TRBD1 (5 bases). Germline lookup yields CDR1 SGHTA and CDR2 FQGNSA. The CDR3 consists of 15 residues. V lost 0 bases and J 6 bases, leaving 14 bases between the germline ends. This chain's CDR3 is CASSLAWAGTNGYTF. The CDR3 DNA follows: TGTGCCAGCAGCTTAGCGTGGGCAGGGACTAATGGCTACACCTTC.

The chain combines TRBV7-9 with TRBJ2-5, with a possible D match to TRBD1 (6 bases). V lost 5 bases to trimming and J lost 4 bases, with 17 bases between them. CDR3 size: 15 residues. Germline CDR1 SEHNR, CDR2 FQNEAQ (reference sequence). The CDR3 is CASSTQTGSIETQYF. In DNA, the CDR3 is TGTGCCAGCAGCACTCAGACAGGCTCAATAGAGACCCAGTACTTC.

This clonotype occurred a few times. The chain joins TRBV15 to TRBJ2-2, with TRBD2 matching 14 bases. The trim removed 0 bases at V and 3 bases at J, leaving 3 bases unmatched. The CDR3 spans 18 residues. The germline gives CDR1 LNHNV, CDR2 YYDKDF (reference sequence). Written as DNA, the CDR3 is TGTGCCACCAGCAGAGATACGGGACTAGCGGGAGACACCGGGGAGCTGTTTTTT. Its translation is CATSRDTGLAGDTGELFF.

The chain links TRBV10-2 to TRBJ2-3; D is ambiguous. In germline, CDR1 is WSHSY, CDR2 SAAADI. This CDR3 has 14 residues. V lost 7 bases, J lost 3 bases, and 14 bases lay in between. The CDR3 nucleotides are TGCGCCAGCAAACCCTCACTGGTTACAGATACGCAGTATTTT. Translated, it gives CASKPSLVTDTQYF.

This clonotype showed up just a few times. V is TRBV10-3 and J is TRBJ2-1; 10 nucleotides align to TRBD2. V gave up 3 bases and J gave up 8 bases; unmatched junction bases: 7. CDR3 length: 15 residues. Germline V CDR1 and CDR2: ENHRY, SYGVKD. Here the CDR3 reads CAISDLQRGGDEQFF. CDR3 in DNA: TGTGCCATCAGTGATTTACAGCGGGGGGGAGATGAGCAGTTCTTC.

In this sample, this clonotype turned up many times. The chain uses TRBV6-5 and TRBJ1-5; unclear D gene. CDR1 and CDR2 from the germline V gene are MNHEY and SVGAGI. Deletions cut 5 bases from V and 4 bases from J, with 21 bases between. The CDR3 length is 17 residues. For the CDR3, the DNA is TGTGCCAGCAGTCGAACTTTCCGGGGAGAACAAAATCAGCCCCAGCATTTT. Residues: CASSRTFRGEQNQPQHF.

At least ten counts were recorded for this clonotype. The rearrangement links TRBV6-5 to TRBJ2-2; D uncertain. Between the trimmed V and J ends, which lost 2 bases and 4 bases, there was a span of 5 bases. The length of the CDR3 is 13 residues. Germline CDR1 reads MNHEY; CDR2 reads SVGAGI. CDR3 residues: CASSYPPTGELFF. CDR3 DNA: TGTGCCAGCAGTTACCCTCCCACCGGGGAGCTGTTTTTT.

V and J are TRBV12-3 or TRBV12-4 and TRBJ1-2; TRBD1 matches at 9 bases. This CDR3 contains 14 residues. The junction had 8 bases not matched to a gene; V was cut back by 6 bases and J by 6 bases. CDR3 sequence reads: CASRRGTGNDGYTF. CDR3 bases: TGTGCCAGCAGGCGTGGGACAGGGAATGATGGCTACACCTTC.

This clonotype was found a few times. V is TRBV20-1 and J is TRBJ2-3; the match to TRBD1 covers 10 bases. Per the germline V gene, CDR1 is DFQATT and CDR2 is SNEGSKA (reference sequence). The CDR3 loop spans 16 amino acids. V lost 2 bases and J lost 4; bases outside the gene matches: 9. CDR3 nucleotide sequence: TGCAGTGCTAGAAGAACCGACAGGGGGCCTCCAGATACGCAGTATTTT. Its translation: CSARRTDRGPPDTQYF.

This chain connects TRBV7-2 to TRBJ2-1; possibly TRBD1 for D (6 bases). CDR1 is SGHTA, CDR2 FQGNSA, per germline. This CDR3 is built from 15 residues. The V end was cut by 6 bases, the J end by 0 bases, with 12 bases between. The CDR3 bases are TGTGCCAGCAGACGGGACAAGCCCTCCTACAATGAGCAGTTCTTC. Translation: CASRRDKPSYNEQFF.

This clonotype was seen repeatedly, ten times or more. Here the CDR3 reads CASSQGPTGGWQPQHF. As DNA, the CDR3 is TGCGCCAGCAGCCAAGGCCCCACAGGGGGCTGGCAGCCCCAGCATTTT. The V and J genes are TRBV4-1 and TRBJ1-5, with 9 bases matching TRBD1. The trim removed 1 base at V and 7 bases at J, leaving 8 bases unmatched. Germline V gene lookup returns CDR1 MGHRA and CDR2 YSYEKL. This CDR3 comprises 16 residues.

The CDR3 region is CATSRLRDRYYNEQFF. The CDR3 coding sequence is TGTGCCACCAGCAGACTCCGGGACAGGTACTACAATGAGCAGTTCTTC. J is TRBJ2-1 and V is TRBV15, with 8 bases aligning to TRBD1. The CDR3 runs 16 residues. Losses at the gene ends were 2 bases for V and 3 bases for J; bases not matched to a gene: 6. Germline lookup yields CDR1 LNHNV and CDR2 YYDKDF (reference sequence).

Here the CDR3 reads CASSRGRGGGIASYEQYV. For the CDR3, the DNA is TGTGCCAGCAGCCGAGGAAGAGGGGGCGGTATAGCGTCCTACGAGCAGTACGTC. The chain employs TRBV11-2 and TRBJ2-7, with 7 bases that match TRBD1. CDR1 is SGHAT, CDR2 FQNNGV, per germline. With 5 bases clipped from V and 1 base from J, the junction kept 17 bases outside the gene matches. This CDR3 has 18 residues.

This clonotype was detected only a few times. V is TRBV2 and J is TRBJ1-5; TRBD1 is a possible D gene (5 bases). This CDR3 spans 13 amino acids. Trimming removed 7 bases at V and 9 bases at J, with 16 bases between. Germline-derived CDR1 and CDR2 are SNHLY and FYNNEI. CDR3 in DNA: TGTGCCAGCACCCCGCTGGGGCAGCCGCCCCAGCATTTT. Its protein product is CASTPLGQPPQHF. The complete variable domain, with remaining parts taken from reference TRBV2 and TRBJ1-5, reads EPEVTQTPSHQVTQMGQEVILRCVPISNHLYFYWYRQILGQKVEFLVSFYNNEISEKSEIFDDQFSVERPDGSNFTLKIRSTKLEDSAMYFCASTPLGQPPQHFGDGTRLSIL.

In DNA, the CDR3 is TGCGCCAGCAGCTTACAGGGGGAGTTCACTGAAGCTTTCTTT. Translation gives CASSLQGEFTEAFF. The chain carries TRBV5-1 and TRBJ1-1, with 8 bases aligning to TRBD1. Germline V gene lookup returns CDR1 SGHRS and CDR2 YFSETQ. The CDR3 spans 14 residues. The V gene end was trimmed by 2 bases and the J gene end by 4 bases; junction bases not matched to a gene: 4.

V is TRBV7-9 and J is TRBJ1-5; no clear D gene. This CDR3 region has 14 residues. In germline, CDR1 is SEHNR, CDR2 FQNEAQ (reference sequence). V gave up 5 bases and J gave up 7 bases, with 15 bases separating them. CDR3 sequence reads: CASSNGPVGQPQHF. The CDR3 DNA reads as TGTGCCAGCAGCAACGGGCCCGTCGGGCAGCCCCAGCATTTT.

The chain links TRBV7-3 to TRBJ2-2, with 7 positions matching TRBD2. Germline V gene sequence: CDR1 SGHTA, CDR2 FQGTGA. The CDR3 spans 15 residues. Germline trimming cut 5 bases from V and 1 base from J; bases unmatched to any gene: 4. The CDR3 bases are TGTGCCAGCAGCCCGCCGGGAGGGAACACCGGGGAGCTGTTTTTT. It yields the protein CASSPPGGNTGELFF.

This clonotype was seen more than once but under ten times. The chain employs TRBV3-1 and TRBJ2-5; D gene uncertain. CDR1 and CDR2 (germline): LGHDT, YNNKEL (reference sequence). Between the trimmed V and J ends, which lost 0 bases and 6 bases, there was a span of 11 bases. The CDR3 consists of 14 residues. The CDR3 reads CASSQDPGRKTQYF. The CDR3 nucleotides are TGTGCCAGCAGCCAAGACCCCGGAAGGAAGACCCAGTACTTC.

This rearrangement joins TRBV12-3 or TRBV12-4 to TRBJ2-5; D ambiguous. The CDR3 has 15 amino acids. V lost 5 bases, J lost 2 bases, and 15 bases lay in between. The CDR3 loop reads CASSPAPVVQETQYF. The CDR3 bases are TGTGCCAGCAGTCCTGCCCCCGTCGTACAAGAGACCCAGTACTTC.

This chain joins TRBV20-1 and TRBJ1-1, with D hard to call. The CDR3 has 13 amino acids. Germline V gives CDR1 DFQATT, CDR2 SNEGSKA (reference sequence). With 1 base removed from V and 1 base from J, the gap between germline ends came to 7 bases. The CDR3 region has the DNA TGCAGTGCTAGAGGGGTGACGAACACTGAAGCTTTCTTT. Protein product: CSARGVTNTEAFF.